These 5 T cell receptor beta chains were all obtained from the same sample, sequenced in a study of shared clonotypes between healthy human individuals. Using immunoSEQ multiplex PCR, the repertoire was profiled, and TCRdb retains in-frame clones only, with some absent. This sample yields around 2.1 million clones, of which about 92% are seen a single time; more than 1.5% belongs to the top ten. CD45RO-negative, CCR7-positively selected cells formed the naive CD8 fraction, excluding terminally differentiated effector memory CD45RA+ cells. The material sequenced was naive CD8+ T cells from PBMCs. Receptors originate from a young man in good health. Some clones in this sample may be carry-over from other donors' samples.

This clone was recorded a few times. This chain joins TRBV14 and TRBJ1-1; a possible D gene is TRBD1 (5 bases). V was trimmed by 2 bases and J by 1 base, leaving 8 bases between them. In germline, CDR1 is SGHDN, CDR2 FVKESK. The CDR3 has 14 amino acids. The CDR3 loop reads CASSQTGKNTEAFF. CDR3 bases: TGTGCCAGCAGCCAAACAGGAAAGAACACTGAAGCTTTCTTT.

V and J are TRBV5-6 and TRBJ1-1; tentative D call: TRBD1 (5 bases). The CDR3 contains 16 residues. Germline V gene sequence: CDR1 SGHDT, CDR2 YYEEEE. Trimming took off 0 bases at V and 7 bases at J, with 19 bases between the two ends. The CDR3 reads CASSLARRLRGGEAFF. In DNA, the CDR3 is TGTGCCAGCAGCTTGGCCAGGCGGCTTCGGGGGGGTGAAGCTTTCTTT.

The chain is built from TRBV27 and TRBJ2-7; D is possibly TRBD1 (6 bases). V gave up 6 bases and J gave up 3 bases, with 21 bases separating them. Germline values: CDR1 MNHEY, CDR2 SMNVEV (reference sequence). The CDR3 has 16 amino acids. The chain's CDR3 is CASSFTPDSLFYEQYF. As DNA, the CDR3 is TGTGCCAGCAGCTTTACACCGGACAGTCTTTTCTACGAGCAGTACTTC.

This chain uses TRBV27 with TRBJ1-2; 10 nucleotides align to TRBD1. Germline CDR1 reads MNHEY; CDR2 reads SMNVEV (reference sequence). With V trimmed by 6 bases and J by 7 bases, 8 bases remained unmatched. This CDR3 has 14 residues. CDR3 region: CASSWGTGVSGYTF. Here the CDR3 DNA reads TGTGCCAGCAGCTGGGGGACAGGGGTGTCTGGCTACACCTTC.

The rearrangement joins TRBV4-1 to TRBJ2-2; 8 bases align to TRBD1. J was trimmed by 1 base and V by 8 bases; bases with no gene match: 3. The CDR3 is 14 amino acids. Germline loops: CDR1 MGHRA, CDR2 YSYEKL. The CDR3 protein is CASGDRWNTGELFF. Written as DNA, the CDR3 is TGCGCCAGCGGGGACAGGTGGAACACCGGGGAGCTGTTTTTT.